These 8 T cell receptor beta chains share one sample of origin, sequenced in a study of beta chain features in type 1 diabetes. General study points: For Type 1 diabetes patients, all four CD4+ subsets carried TCRB CDR3s that were moderately but significantly shorter.

What these receptors recognize is not known. The authors reverse transcribed all of the isolated RNA, so sequencing captured expressed TCRB transcripts. Sequenced by immunoSEQ multiplex PCR; TCRdb stores in-frame clones only, minus some. The sample has under 300,000 clones, roughly a tenth seen once. Sequenced: naive CD4+ T cells from blood. These receptors were taken from a young man with type 1 diabetes.

This clone has only a few counts. J is TRBJ2-7 and V is TRBV5-4, with TRBD1 identical over 7 bases. The CDR3 is 14 residues long. CDR1 is SGHNT and CDR2 is YYREEE in the germline V gene (reference sequence). Trimming at V came to 4 bases and at J to 2 bases, leaving 6 bases not matched to a gene. As DNA, the CDR3 is TGTGCCAGCAGCATGGGACAGCTCGCCTACGAGCAGTACTTC. It is translated as CASSMGQLAYEQYF.

This clone was counted only a few times. V usage is TRBV9 and J usage is TRBJ1-2; D is unresolved. Per the germline V gene, CDR1 is SGDLS and CDR2 is YYNGEE. The CDR3 is made up of 14 amino acids. V shed 0 bases and J shed 7 bases, with 13 bases lying between them. This CDR3 reads CASSVGEKASGYTF. CDR3 coding DNA: TGTGCCAGCAGCGTAGGGGAGAAGGCATCTGGCTACACCTTC.

This CDR3 is CASSQTGSSYNSPLHF. In nucleotides, the CDR3 is TGTGCCAGCAGTCAAACGGGGAGCTCCTATAATTCACCCCTCCACTTT. The chain employs TRBV28 and TRBJ1-6; D not certain. Germline CDR1 is MDHEN and CDR2 is SYDVKM. The V gene lost 5 bases and the J gene lost 0 bases, with 11 bases spanning the gap. The length of the CDR3 is 16 residues. Complete variable domain (other parts from reference TRBV28 and TRBJ1-6): DVKVTQSSRYLVKRTGEKVFLECVQDMDHENMFWYRQDPGLGLRLIYFSYDVKMKEKGDIPEGYSVSREKKERFSLILESASTNQTSMYLCASSQTGSSYNSPLHFGNGTRLTVT.

The rearrangement uses TRBV18 and TRBJ1-1; 7 bases fit TRBD1. The length of the CDR3 is 15 residues. V was clipped by 1 base and J by 7 bases; unmatched bases: 9. The V gene's germline CDR1 is KGHSH and CDR2 LQKENI. The CDR3 loop is CASSPRTGRLHEAFF. The CDR3 nucleotides are TGTGCCAGCTCACCACGGACAGGCCGTCTCCATGAAGCTTTCTTT.

The chain is built from TRBV29-1 and TRBJ1-2; D might be TRBD1 (5 bases). The V gene's germline CDR1 is SQVTM and CDR2 ANQGSEA. The CDR3 runs to 12 residues. The ends were cut back, 6 bases at V and 8 bases at J, with 16 bases in the middle. CDR3 in DNA: TGCAGCGTCAAAGGTCAGGGCGAGGGCTACACCTTC. Translating it yields CSVKGQGEGYTF.

The chain employs TRBV30 and TRBJ1-4; D is perhaps TRBD1 (5 bases). The germline V gene has CDR1 GTSNPN and CDR2 SVGIG (reference sequence). With 0 bases removed from V and 8 bases from J, the gap between germline ends came to 13 bases. The CDR3 sequence is 14 residues long. This chain's CDR3 is CAWSVTGVGEKLFF. The DNA of the CDR3 is TGTGCCTGGAGTGTAACGGGGGTGGGAGAAAAACTGTTTTTT.

V gene TRBV5-1 combines with J gene TRBJ2-1; D gene ambiguous. The CDR3 runs to 15 residues. V lost 7 bases, J lost 0 bases, and 14 bases lay in between. Per the germline V gene, CDR1 is SGHRS and CDR2 is YFSETQ. CDR3 region: CASSRIRSSYNEQFF. Written as DNA, the CDR3 is TGCGCCAGCTCAAGGATACGGAGCTCCTACAATGAGCAGTTCTTC.

The chain has TRBV9 and TRBJ2-2; TRBD2 aligns across 8 bases. The germline CDR1 and CDR2 sequences are SGDLS and YYNGEE. Trimming took 4 bases from V and 3 from J; bases not matched to a gene: 8. The CDR3 extends over 16 amino acids. Here the CDR3 reads CASSPRTGGDTGELFF. Written as DNA, the CDR3 is TGTGCCAGCAGCCCCCGGACGGGAGGGGACACCGGGGAGCTGTTTTTT.